A single T cell receptor (beta chain) is shown here with its context. These data originate in a study of technical replicates of blood from several donors. V lost 6 bases, J lost 4 bases, and 13 bases lay in between. The CDR3 spans 13 residues. CDR1 SGHTA and CDR2 FQGNSA come from the germline V gene. Generated by immunoSEQ multiplex PCR, the TCRdb table keeps only in-frame clones and is missing some. The sample has about 75,000 clones, approximately 97% seen once. The V and J genes are TRBV7-2 and TRBJ2-7; tentative D call: TRBD2 (7 bases). Sequencing was carried out using T cells isolated from PBMCs. This clonotype was obtained from a human donor in good health. As DNA, the CDR3 is TGTGCCAGCAGTAGGGGGAGGGAATACGAGCAGTACTTC. Translation gives CASSRGREYEQYF.